The following is a TCR beta chain sequence with its context. As yet, its antigen is unknown. This specimen comes from a study of cytomegalovirus exposure and HLA in healthy donors. At the level of the study: The study placed 70% to 85% of its 350 to 450 genotyped donors in the Caucasian-associated ancestry cluster. Points from the study as a whole: It was in a later analysis that TCR association rates were seen to vary by HLA locus, highest for DRB1 and lowest for HLA-C. Rare TCR sequences dominated, though some public TCRs recurred in many donors. HLA alleles showed associations with 16,951 TCR beta sequences in a later analysis, at a 0.05 false discovery rate.

Germline lookup yields CDR1 SGDLS and CDR2 YYNGEE. The CDR3 extends over 17 amino acids. The J segment lost 4 bases and the V segment lost 2 bases, leaving 15 bases of the junction unmatched. The PCR was carried out with 60 Vbeta primers and 13 Jbeta primers. Produced via immunoSEQ multiplex PCR; TCRdb's table is partial and in-frame only. The profile shows 100,000 to 130,000 clones, about 80% of them singletons. The sequence was collected from a man aged 30 to 39 in good health and CMV-seropositive. The chain uses TRBV9 and TRBJ2-7; TRBD1 matches at 7 bases. Sequencing was performed on PBMCs. Here the CDR3 reads CASSVNWDSGEKYEQYF. In DNA form, the CDR3 reads TGTGCCAGCAGCGTCAATTGGGACAGCGGAGAAAAATACGAGCAGTACTTC.